One sample yielded the 22 T cell receptor beta chains listed below, sequenced in a study of T-cell memory formation after mild COVID-19. Each CDR3 protein is one row after TCRdb ran MiXCR on the 5' RACE reads. The table records roughly 300,000 distinct CDR3 sequences, 8% to 10% of them present only once. Sample: PBMCs or a T cell subset sorted from them (not recorded which). The receptors derive from a man between 18 and 29 years old who had mild COVID-19 (a few samples of this study predate the infection). Cell type and time point are not known.

The chain is built from TRBV20-1 and TRBJ1-2; TRBD1 matches 7 bases. The J segment lost 4 bases and the V segment lost 5 bases, leaving 4 bases of the junction unmatched. Per germline, CDR1 DFQATT and CDR2 SNEGSKA (reference sequence). The CDR3 runs to 12 residues. CDR3 loop: CSAQGGFYGYTF. Here the CDR3 DNA reads TGCAGTGCTCAGGGGGGATTCTATGGCTACACCTTC.

The chain carries TRBV20-1 and TRBJ1-5; D not certain. Germline CDR1 is DFQATT and CDR2 is SNEGSKA (reference sequence). The CDR3 consists of 14 residues. Trimming shortened V by 0 bases and J by 6 bases, and 12 bases separated the two germline ends. The CDR3 region has the DNA TGCAGTGCTAGAGATCCCACGTCAGGTCAGCCCCAGCATTTT. It yields the protein CSARDPTSGQPQHF.

This clonotype turned up a few times. The V call is TRBV5-6, the J call TRBJ2-3; 7 bases are a match to TRBD2. CDR1 is SGHDT and CDR2 is YYEEEE in the germline V gene. After removal of 0 bases from V and 4 bases from J, the junction contained 5 bases not matched to a gene. The CDR3 is made up of 15 amino acids. This chain's CDR3 is CASSLGGGLSDTQYF. Written as DNA, the CDR3 is TGTGCCAGCAGCTTGGGCGGGGGATTGTCAGATACGCAGTATTTT.

This clonotype was seen many times. This rearrangement joins TRBV7-9 to TRBJ2-7, with TRBD1 identical over 7 bases. This CDR3 has 16 residues. Trimming at V came to 4 bases and at J to 5 bases, leaving 14 bases not matched to a gene. The germline CDR1 and CDR2 sequences are SEHNR and FQNEAQ (reference sequence). The CDR3 bases are TGTGCCAGCAGCTCCATGGACGGGACAGTTGGGGACGAGCAGTACTTC. Translated, it gives CASSSMDGTVGDEQYF. Complete variable domain (other parts from reference TRBV7-9 and TRBJ2-7): DTGVSQNPRHKITKRGQNVTFRCDPISEHNRLYWYRQTLGQGPEFLTYFQNEAQLEKSRLLSDRFSAERPKGSFSTLEIQRTEQGDSAMYLCASSSMDGTVGDEQYFGPGTRLTVT.

This clonotype has a count of ten or more. The chain recombines TRBV24-1 with TRBJ2-1, with TRBD2 matching over 13 bases. CDR3 length: 17 residues. The junction had 5 bases not matched to a gene; V was cut back by 3 bases and J by 4 bases. Germline V CDR1 and CDR2: KGHDR, SFDVKD. The CDR3 region is CATSDPGTSGEYNEQFF. In DNA, the CDR3 is TGTGCCACCAGTGATCCGGGGACTAGCGGGGAGTACAATGAGCAGTTCTTC.

The rearrangement uses TRBV11-2 and TRBJ2-3; TRBD2 matches at 12 bases. The length of the CDR3 is 20 residues. CDR1 SGHAT and CDR2 FQNNGV come from the germline V gene. The trim removed 0 bases at V and 1 base at J, leaving 11 bases unmatched. As DNA, the CDR3 is TGTGCCAGCAGCTTAGATTGGCTAGCGGGGGGGCTTGAACGCACAGATACGCAGTATTTT. Its protein is CASSLDWLAGGLERTDTQYF.

The chain employs TRBV18 and TRBJ1-2, with 7 bases that match TRBD1. Germline loops: CDR1 KGHSH, CDR2 LQKENI. This CDR3 has 14 amino acids. Trimming cost V 2 bases and J 2 bases; bases outside gene matches: 2. This chain's CDR3 is CASSPVQGNYGYTF. CDR3 bases: TGTGCCAGCTCACCAGTACAGGGGAACTATGGCTACACCTTC. The full variable domain, with the rest looked up from reference TRBV18 and TRBJ1-2, is NAGVMQNPRHLVRRRGQEARLRCSPMKGHSHVYWYRQLPEEGLKFMVYLQKENIIDESGMPKERFSAEFPKEGPSILRIQQVVRGDSAAYFCASSPVQGNYGYTFGSGTRLTVV.

This sequence joins TRBV7-8 and TRBJ2-5, with unresolved D. The germline V gene encodes CDR1 SGHVS and CDR2 FQNEAQ. Trimming cost V 4 bases and J 4 bases, with 10 bases left between them. This CDR3 spans 13 amino acids. The DNA of the CDR3 is TGTGCCAGCAGCTACCCTGGCGGAGAGACCCAGTACTTC. Its translation: CASSYPGGETQYF. Based on the CDR3 plus reference TRBV7-8 and TRBJ2-5, the full variable domain is GAGVSQSPRYKVAKRGQDVALRCDPISGHVSLFWYQQALGQGPEFLTYFQNEAQLDKSGLPSDRFFAERPEGSVSTLKIQRTQQEDSAVYLCASSYPGGETQYFGPGTRLLVL.

V is TRBV28 and J is TRBJ2-7; tentatively, D is TRBD1 (6 bases). V lost 8 bases to trimming and J lost 3 bases, with 17 bases between them. CDR3 length: 14 residues. Per germline, CDR1 MDHEN and CDR2 SYDVKM. Here the CDR3 reads CASGGTGRVYEQYV. CDR3 nucleotides: TGTGCCAGCGGGGGTACAGGGAGAGTCTACGAGCAGTACGTC.

The V and J genes are TRBV6-6 and TRBJ1-2, with D hard to call. This CDR3 contains 12 residues. Germline loops: CDR1 MNHNY, CDR2 SVGAGI (reference sequence). The V end lost 3 bases, the J end lost 4 bases, and 6 bases lay between the germline ends. CDR3 sequence (DNA): TGTGCCAGCAGTTATACGGGCTATGGCTACACCTTC. This sequence encodes CASSYTGYGYTF.

This clonotype turned up a few times. This sequence joins TRBV6-2 or TRBV6-3 and TRBJ2-5, with D perhaps matching TRBD1 or TRBD2 (5 bases each). CDR1 and CDR2 from the germline V gene are MNHEY and SVGEGT. Trimming stripped 6 bases from V and 2 bases from J, with 10 bases between. The length of the CDR3 is 13 residues. Written as DNA, the CDR3 is TGTGCCAGCAGCCGAGGGGCTCAAGAGACCCAGTACTTC. It specifies CASSRGAQETQYF.

The chain carries TRBV18 and TRBJ2-7; a weak D match, TRBD1 (6 bases). The CDR3 extends over 14 amino acids. Trimming shortened V by 3 bases and J by 4 bases, and 13 bases separated the two germline ends. Per germline, CDR1 KGHSH and CDR2 LQKENI. CDR3 amino acids: CASSPSTQGYEQYV. The DNA of the CDR3 is TGTGCCAGCTCACCGTCGACGCAGGGGTACGAGCAGTACGTC.

In its sample, this clonotype was seen a few times. The genes are TRBV7-2 and TRBJ1-4; D unresolved. The V and J ends lost 5 bases and 2 bases respectively, with 12 bases between them. Germline CDR1 is SGHTA and CDR2 is FQGNSA. This CDR3 is 15 amino acids long. The CDR3 loop reads CASSTALATNEKLFF. CDR3 in DNA: TGTGCCAGCAGCACCGCTCTAGCCACTAATGAAAAACTGTTTTTT.

This clonotype has only a few counts. The chain joins TRBV4-2 to TRBJ1-4; 9 positions match TRBD1. The CDR3 totals 17 residues. The germline gives CDR1 LGHNA, CDR2 YNFKEQ. After removal of 0 bases from V and 8 bases from J, the junction contained 10 bases not matched to a gene. In nucleotides, the CDR3 is TGTGCCAGCAGCCAAGAAGGGACAGGGCCGTTATCGGAAAAACTGTTTTTT. Residues: CASSQEGTGPLSEKLFF.

This clonotype was counted only a few times. The chain carries TRBV10-2 and TRBJ2-3; D tentatively fits TRBD1 or TRBD2 (6 bases each). Germline assignment: CDR1 WSHSY and CDR2 SAAADI. The V end was cut by 0 bases, the J end by 0 bases, with 10 bases between. This CDR3 region has 16 residues. CDR3 in DNA: TGCGCCAGCAGTGAGTCAGGGGGGCTTAGCACAGATACGCAGTATTTT. Encoded protein: CASSESGGLSTDTQYF.

This clonotype was detected only a few times. V and J are TRBV19 and TRBJ2-6; D is ambiguous. Germline V gene data show CDR1 as LNHDA and CDR2 as SQIVND (reference sequence). This CDR3 spans 15 amino acids. The V end lost 6 bases, the J end lost 2 bases, and 11 bases lay between the germline ends. The chain's CDR3 is CASSPRGAGANVLTF. In DNA, the CDR3 is TGTGCCAGTAGCCCCCGTGGGGCTGGGGCCAACGTCCTGACTTTC. Together with reference TRBV19 and TRBJ2-6, the CDR3 gives the full variable domain: DGGITQSPKYLFRKEGQNVTLSCEQNLNHDAMYWYRQDPGQGLRLIYYSQIVNDFQKGDIAEGYSVSREKKESFPLTVTSAQKNPTAFYLCASSPRGAGANVLTFGAGSRLTVL.

This clonotype showed up just a few times. The J gene is TRBJ2-6, the V gene TRBV28, with D possibly TRBD1 on 5 matching bases. This CDR3 has 17 residues. Germline V gene data show CDR1 as MDHEN and CDR2 as SYDVKM. V gave up 3 bases and J gave up 0 bases, with 12 bases separating them. CDR3 nucleotides: TGTGCCAGCAGTTTCCTGGGGCCAAGCTCTGGGGCCAACGTCCTGACTTTC. It specifies CASSFLGPSSGANVLTF.

This clonotype has ten or more counts. CDR3 sequence (DNA): TGTGCCAGCAGCTTCGAGGACAGGGAGTGGACCGGGGAGCTGTTTTTT. Amino acid sequence: CASSFEDREWTGELFF. J is TRBJ2-2 and V is TRBV7-9, with 8 bases that match TRBD1. The J segment lost 5 bases and the V segment lost 3 bases, leaving 8 bases of the junction unmatched. CDR3 length: 16 amino acids. Germline loops: CDR1 SEHNR, CDR2 FQNEAQ (reference sequence).

The table lists this clonotype with a few counts. V usage is TRBV4-1 and J usage is TRBJ1-5; possible D gene TRBD1, 6 bases. V was clipped by 1 base and J by 7 bases, with 8 bases between them. The CDR3 contains 13 residues. Germline V gene data show CDR1 as MGHRA and CDR2 as YSYEKL. CDR3 nucleotide sequence: TGCGCCAGCAGCCAAGTGGGGGGCCAGCCCCAGCATTTT. It specifies CASSQVGGQPQHF.

This clonotype appeared a few times. V is TRBV5-1 and J is TRBJ1-1; D is unresolved. V dropped 0 bases and J dropped 7 bases, with 13 bases sitting between them. In germline, CDR1 is SGHRS, CDR2 YFSETQ. There are 14 residues in the CDR3. The CDR3 is CASSLGTAAYEAFF. DNA for the CDR3: TGCGCCAGCAGCTTGGGGACGGCCGCTTATGAAGCTTTCTTT.

This clonotype has a handful of counts. The V gene is TRBV12-3 or TRBV12-4, the J gene TRBJ2-1; 7 bases match TRBD1. V lost 7 bases, J lost 10 bases, and 7 bases stayed unmatched. The CDR3 has 12 amino acids. CDR3 region: CASTTGFGEQFF. In DNA, the CDR3 is TGTGCCAGCACGACAGGGTTCGGGGAGCAGTTCTTC.

This sequence joins TRBV30 and TRBJ1-2; D perhaps matches TRBD1 (6 bases). CDR1 is GTSNPN, CDR2 SVGIG, per germline (reference sequence). The V gene lost 3 bases and the J gene lost 4 bases, with 6 bases spanning the gap. The CDR3 consists of 11 residues. DNA of the CDR3: TGTGCCTGGAGGGACAGCTATGGCTACACCTTC. Amino acids: CAWRDSYGYTF. Variable domain in full (rest from reference TRBV30 and TRBJ1-2): SQTIHQWPATLVQPVGSPLSLECTVEGTSNPNLYWYRQAAGRGLQLLFYSVGIGQISSEVPQNLSASRPQDRQFILSSKKLLLSDSGFYLCAWRDSYGYTFGSGTRLTVV.